The clone carrying this T cell receptor beta chain was observed once. Its target is not known. These data originate in a study of cytomegalovirus exposure and HLA in healthy donors. Study-level background: Drawn from HLA-typed donors, 80 million to 95 million unique TCRs were held in an early data release. The study, taken as a whole, reports: Across all donors, roughly uniform sequencing depth was an assumption of the presence/absence analyses.

PCR involved 60 Vbeta and 13 Jbeta primers. Clones were read by immunoSEQ multiplex PCR, and TCRdb kept only the in-frame ones, dropping some. Of 100,000 to 150,000 clones listed, 80% are singletons. The donors (healthy individuals) were bone marrow donors. This clonotype was sampled from a female donor in good health and CMV-seronegative. Sequencing was done on a sample of PBMCs.

The CDR3 sequence is CSADPVAPGQGPYPANYGYTF. DNA for the CDR3: TGCAGCGCTGACCCGGTGGCTCCGGGACAGGGGCCTTACCCAGCTAACTATGGCTACACCTTC. V gene TRBV29-1 combines with J gene TRBJ1-2, with 10 bases aligning to TRBD1. Germline-derived CDR1 and CDR2 are SQVTM and ANQGSEA. The J segment lost 0 bases and the V segment lost 7 bases, leaving 26 bases of the junction unmatched. This CDR3 has 21 amino acids.